Each of the 12 T cell receptor beta chains below was sequenced from the same sample in a study of T cells in Graves' hyperthyroidism and ophthalmopathy. RNA transcripts yielded amplified TCR beta CDR3 regions. The TCR CDR3 first-round RT-PCR relied on the HTBI primer set. TCRdb passed the multiplex PCR reads through MiXCR, listing each CDR3 protein once. The data contain a few hundred thousand distinct CDR3 sequences, approximately 25% of them singletons. Material for sequencing was blood. These receptors all come from a man over 45 with Graves' hyperthyroidism.

CDR3 bases: TGTGCCAGCAGTTTAATGTGGGGCCGATCACCCCTCCACTTT. Protein product: CASSLMWGRSPLHF. This chain links TRBV28 with TRBJ1-6; D possibly corresponds to TRBD1 (5 bases). Trimming took 2 bases from V and 10 from J, leaving 12 bases between them. This CDR3 contains 14 residues. Germline CDR1 reads MDHEN; CDR2 reads SYDVKM. The full variable domain, completed using reference TRBV28 and TRBJ1-6, is DVKVTQSSRYLVKRTGEKVFLECVQDMDHENMFWYRQDPGLGLRLIYFSYDVKMKEKGDIPEGYSVSREKKERFSLILESASTNQTSMYLCASSLMWGRSPLHFGNGTRLTVT.

This clonotype was seen a few times. This may be a read error, as it is one base from a much larger clone. The limits of the CDR3 on the DNA are not certain, so only TCRdb's listed CDR3 is given. The chain couples TRBV30 to TRBJ1-2; the table's D call, TRBD1, was not checked against the DNA. Germline V gene sequence: CDR1 GTSNPN, CDR2 SVGIG (reference sequence). From its first to its last residue, the CDR3 has 12 amino acids. CDR3 sequence reads: CALYRGGYGCTF.

The chain recombines TRBV12-3 or TRBV12-4 with TRBJ2-7; 8 bases agree with TRBD1. The CDR3 loop spans 15 amino acids. With 5 bases clipped from V and 4 bases from J, the junction kept 10 bases outside the gene matches. The CDR3 bases are TGTGCCAGCAGTCCTAGAGGACAGGGCGAGTACGAGCAGTACTTC. Its translation: CASSPRGQGEYEQYF.

This clonotype was seen a few times. CDR3 protein: CASRPTGLGTGELFF. DNA for the CDR3: TGTGCCAGCAGACCGACAGGGTTGGGCACCGGGGAGCTGTTTTTT. The rearrangement joins TRBV2 to TRBJ2-2, with 7 bases matching TRBD1. The junction had 8 bases not matched to a gene; V was cut back by 6 bases and J by 4 bases. The CDR3 extends over 15 amino acids. In germline, CDR1 is SNHLY, CDR2 FYNNEI.

With respect to this clonotype: One junction end does not reproduce the germline sequence, and a read error may be involved. This chain connects TRBV12-3 or TRBV12-4 to TRBJ2-7; 8 bases fit TRBD2. The CDR3 has 16 amino acids. The CDR3 DNA follows: TGTGCCGGCAGCCCCTTTGGGAGCGGGAGACTAAACGAGCAGTACTTC. It specifies CAGSPFGSGRLNEQYF.

The table lists this clonotype with many counts. The rearrangement uses TRBV12-3 or TRBV12-4 and TRBJ2-5; D perhaps matches TRBD2 (5 bases). The CDR3 covers 15 residues. V was clipped by 8 bases and J by 5 bases, with 21 bases between them. As DNA, the CDR3 is TGTGCCAGCCGTCCCCAACTAGGGAGCAGGGAGACCCAGTACTTC. Its protein is CASRPQLGSRETQYF.

This clonotype was seen more than once but under ten times. The chain links TRBV19 to TRBJ2-1; D call uncertain. CDR1 is LNHDA and CDR2 is SQIVND in the germline V gene (reference sequence). The CDR3 has 15 residues. Trimming shortened V by 5 bases and J by 0 bases, and 11 bases separated the two germline ends. CDR3 residues: CASSLARSSYNEQFF. For the CDR3, the DNA is TGTGCCAGTAGTCTCGCGAGAAGCTCCTACAATGAGCAGTTCTTC. Based on the CDR3 plus reference TRBV19 and TRBJ2-1, the full variable domain is DGGITQSPKYLFRKEGQNVTLSCEQNLNHDAMYWYRQDPGQGLRLIYYSQIVNDFQKGDIAEGYSVSREKKESFPLTVTSAQKNPTAFYLCASSLARSSYNEQFFGPGTRLTVL.

The chain links TRBV12-3 or TRBV12-4 to TRBJ1-1; no clear D. This CDR3 contains 12 residues. V lost 4 bases and J 6 bases, leaving 9 bases between the germline ends. The DNA for the CDR3 is TGTGCCAGCAGTTACCACCTGTCTGAAGCTTTCTTT. As protein: CASSYHLSEAFF.

Many counts were recorded for this clonotype. J is TRBJ2-3 and V is TRBV27; 9 positions agree with TRBD1. Germline CDR1 MNHEY, CDR2 SMNVEV (reference sequence). The trim removed 6 bases at V and 0 bases at J, leaving 4 bases unmatched. The CDR3 runs to 15 residues. CDR3 DNA: TGTGCCAGCAGCAAACAGGGGGCGAGCACAGATACGCAGTATTTT. Encoded protein: CASSKQGASTDTQYF.

This clonotype was detected many times. The chain joins TRBV5-1 to TRBJ2-1; D is undetermined. Trimming shortened V by 5 bases and J by 3 bases, and 12 bases separated the two germline ends. The length of the CDR3 is 14 residues. Germline CDR1 reads SGHRS; CDR2 reads YFSETQ. CDR3 sequence reads: CASRPDENYNEQFF. CDR3 sequence (DNA): TGCGCCAGCAGACCCGACGAGAACTACAATGAGCAGTTCTTC.

The DNA of the CDR3 is TGTGCCAGCACCCTCCGGGACAGGGTCGACACTGAAGCTTTCTTT. As protein: CASTLRDRVDTEAFF. This chain uses TRBV6-1 with TRBJ1-1; TRBD1 matches at 9 bases. The CDR3 sequence is 15 residues long. J gave up 3 bases and V 7 bases, and 9 bases lay outside the gene matches. CDR1 and CDR2 (germline): MNHNS, SASEGT.

This clonotype occurred a few times. The rearrangement uses TRBV27 and TRBJ1-5, with 7 nucleotides matching TRBD1. The CDR3 loop spans 15 amino acids. Trimming cost V 5 bases and J 5 bases; bases outside gene matches: 9. Germline V gene sequence: CDR1 MNHEY, CDR2 SMNVEV (reference sequence). The CDR3 reads CASSPTGRGYQPQHF. The CDR3 DNA reads as TGTGCCAGCAGTCCGACCGGCAGGGGGTATCAGCCCCAGCATTTT.